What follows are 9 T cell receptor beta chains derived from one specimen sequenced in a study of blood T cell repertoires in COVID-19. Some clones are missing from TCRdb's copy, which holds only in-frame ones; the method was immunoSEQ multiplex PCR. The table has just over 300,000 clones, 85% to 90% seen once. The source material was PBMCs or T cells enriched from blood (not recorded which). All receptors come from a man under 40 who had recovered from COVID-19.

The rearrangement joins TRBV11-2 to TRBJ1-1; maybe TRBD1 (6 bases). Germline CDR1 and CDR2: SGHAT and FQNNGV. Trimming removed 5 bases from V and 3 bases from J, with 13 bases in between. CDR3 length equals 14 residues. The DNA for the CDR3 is TGTGCCAGCAGCCAAGGGGGGGCGGACACTGAAGCTTTCTTT. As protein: CASSQGGADTEAFF.

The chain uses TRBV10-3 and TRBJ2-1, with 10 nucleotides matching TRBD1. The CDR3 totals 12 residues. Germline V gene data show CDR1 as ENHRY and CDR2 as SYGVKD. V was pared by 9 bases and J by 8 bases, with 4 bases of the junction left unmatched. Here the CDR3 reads CAIGTGVHEQFF. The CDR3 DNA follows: TGTGCCATTGGGACAGGGGTCCATGAGCAGTTCTTC.

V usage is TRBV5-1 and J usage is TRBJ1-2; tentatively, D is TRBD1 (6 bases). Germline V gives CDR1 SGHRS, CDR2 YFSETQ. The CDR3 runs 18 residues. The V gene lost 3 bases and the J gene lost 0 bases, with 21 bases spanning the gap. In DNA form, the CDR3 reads TGCGCCAGCAGCTCCTATTCTGGGACATCATCGACTAACTATGGCTACACCTTC. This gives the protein CASSSYSGTSSTNYGYTF.

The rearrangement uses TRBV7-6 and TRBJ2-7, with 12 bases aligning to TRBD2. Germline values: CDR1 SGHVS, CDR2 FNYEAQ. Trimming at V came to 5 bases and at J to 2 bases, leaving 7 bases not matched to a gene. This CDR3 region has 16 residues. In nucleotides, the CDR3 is TGTGCCAGCAGCCGAACTAGCGGGAGGCCAACCTACGAGCAGTACTTC. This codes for CASSRTSGRPTYEQYF.

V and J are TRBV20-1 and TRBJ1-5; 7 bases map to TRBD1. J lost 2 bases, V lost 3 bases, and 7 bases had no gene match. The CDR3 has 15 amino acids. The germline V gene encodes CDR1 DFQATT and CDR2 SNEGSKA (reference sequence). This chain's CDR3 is CSASRGGGGNQPQHF. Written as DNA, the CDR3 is TGCAGTGCTAGTCGAGGAGGGGGCGGCAATCAGCCCCAGCATTTT.

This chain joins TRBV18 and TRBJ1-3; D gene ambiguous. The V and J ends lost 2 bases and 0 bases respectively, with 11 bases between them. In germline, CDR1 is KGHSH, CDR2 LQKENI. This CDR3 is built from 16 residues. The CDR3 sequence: CASSPGGPNSGNTIYF. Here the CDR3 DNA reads TGTGCCAGCTCACCAGGCGGGCCGAACTCTGGAAACACCATATATTTT.

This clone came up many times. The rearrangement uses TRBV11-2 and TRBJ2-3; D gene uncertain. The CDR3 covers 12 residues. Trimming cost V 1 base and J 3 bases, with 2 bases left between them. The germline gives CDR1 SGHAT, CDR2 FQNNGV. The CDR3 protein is CASSLATDTQYF. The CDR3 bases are TGTGCCAGCAGCTTAGCAACAGATACGCAGTATTTT.

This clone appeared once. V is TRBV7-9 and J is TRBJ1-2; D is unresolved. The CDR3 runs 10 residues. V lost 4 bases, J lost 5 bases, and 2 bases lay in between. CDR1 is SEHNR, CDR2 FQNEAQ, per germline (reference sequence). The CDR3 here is CASSSYGYTF. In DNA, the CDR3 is TGTGCCAGCAGCTCATATGGCTACACCTTC.

The CDR3 DNA sequence: TGTGCCAGCAGCTTAGGGGACTTCTTCCCAGATACGCAGTATTTT. Amino acid sequence: CASSLGDFFPDTQYF. The chain links TRBV11-3 to TRBJ2-3, with TRBD2 as a possible D gene (6 bases). The CDR3 covers 15 residues. CDR1 and CDR2 (germline): SGHNT, YENEEA. Between the trimmed V and J ends, which lost 1 base and 4 bases, there was a span of 12 bases.